This T cell receptor (beta chain) was captured in a study of early stage breast cancer tumors (dated by TCRdb to about 2017). At the level of the whole study: Of the approximately 15 invasive breast tumors, roughly eleven were found to be estrogen receptor-positive, progesterone receptor-positive and HER2-negative. About 70% of the 12 ER+/PR+/HER2- tumors were invasive ductal carcinomas, while the other four were invasive lobular carcinomas. The average read coverage per sample was approximately 10-fold. A total of some 2.6 million templates, representing some 1.2 million unique clonotypes, were detected across all samples. Overall results and qualifications from the work: Greater similarity was observed between blood and normal breast repertoires than between blood and tumor repertoires, and tumor was distinguished from normal in about 85% of the 16 patients when each tissue was compared with blood. Enriched TCRB sequences shared across patients were mostly commonly generated sequences, unlikely to play an important role in the tumor microenvironment. Chain pairing and functional markers such as CD4, CD8 and FOXP3 were missed by bulk genomic DNA sequencing of unsorted cells. Tumors showed around 2.5-fold higher T cell density and higher clonality than adjacent normal breast tissue. Analysis by tumor subtype was prevented by the small cohort size.

Every sample was amplified as two independent genomic DNA replicates, using about 0.46 ug for blood and roughly 1.6 ug for tumor or normal breast. Following the manufacturer's instructions, the ImmunoSeq Intro kit was used to carry out TCRB sequencing on genomic DNA. The multiplex PCR ran for 30 to 35 cycles using proprietary primers and spike-in control sequences for absolute quantification. Single-end 150-bp reads were used to sequence an 87-bp fragment spanning the CDR3 plus the flanking V and J genes. Seven samples, with two replicates for each sample, were multiplexed per lane of an Illumina MiSeq using version 3.0 chemistry. In the original analysis: Raw data were processed with the vendor's proprietary pipeline, and both replicates were merged into a single result per sample. Productive rearrangements sharing the V-gene family, CDR3 amino acid sequence and J-gene segment were defined as clonotypes. Clonality was computed as 1 minus the normalized Shannon entropy (Pielou evenness) of TCRB abundances. To estimate T cell density, the total number of templates was divided by the input cell count, which was inferred from how much DNA went in. Total repertoire diversity and clonality were estimated with Recon using default parameters. Clonotypes with over 0.1% abundance in tumor and at least 32-fold higher abundance in tumor than in normal breast were defined as tumor-enriched. TCRdb carries this immuneACCESS record with in-frame sequences only. Its versions omit some clonotypes, under half of them owing to an unresolved V gene in the studies checked, with the rest unexplained. V and J calls and clone size are those listed in that table; D and trimming were worked out from the DNA. Counted in this sample were 45,000 to 60,000 clones; under 95% of them appeared once. Jointly, the top ten make up 5% of the sample.

The CDR3 holds 16 amino acids from the cysteine to the phenylalanine. Kept here is only the CDR3 DNA, which spans 48 bases and is read in frame from base 1. Per the germline V gene, SGHTA is the CDR1 and FQGTGA is the CDR2. Relative to germline, V is 3 bases shorter and J is 1 base shorter, with 12 bases between their ends. The study profiled bulk TCR beta-chain repertoires in matched peripheral blood, tumor and adjacent normal breast tissue taken from some 17 patients with early-stage breast cancer. Before surgery, about 5-11 mL of whole blood was collected into EDTA tubes and then processed within 2 hours. Ficoll-Paque centrifugation in SepMate-50 tubes was used to isolate peripheral blood mononuclear cells. For storage in liquid nitrogen, PBMCs were cryopreserved as aliquots of about 1.7 to 4.5 million cells in about 90% FBS with 10% DMSO. Genomic DNA was extracted with the Qiagen AllPrep DNA/RNA Mini kit.

Points on this clone: The antigen this receptor binds is unknown. Base-call qualities are not available, and no considerably larger clone is one nucleotide away.

The specimen was blood. This TCR came from a person aged 65 to 85 with breast cancer. The chain joins TRBV7-3 to TRBJ2-2; perhaps TRBD2 is the D gene, with 5 bases matching. Here is the DNA: TGTGCCAGCAGCTTTGTCGGCGGGTTGAACACCGGGGAGCTGTTTTTT. This yields the protein CASSFVGGLNTGELFF.